This TCR beta chain was found in a study of blood T cell repertoires in COVID-19. Study-wide background: Samples came from the United States, Italy and Spain, spanning acute and convalescent COVID-19.

Study processing details: Estimates of nucleated cell counts were drawn from the amplification of reference gene primers. Some clones are missing from TCRdb's copy, which holds only in-frame ones; the method was immunoSEQ multiplex PCR. The V and J calls and the clone size are those of that table, but D and trimming were determined from the DNA. This sample carries around 51,000 clones, around nine tenths of them seen once, and the ten largest clones take under 6.5%. Losses at the gene ends were 2 bases for V and 1 base for J; bases not matched to a gene: 2. Germline V lookup: CDR1 SGDLS, CDR2 YYNGEE. The CDR3 runs to 15 residues.

The sequenced sample consisted of peripheral blood. This rearrangement joins TRBV9 to TRBJ2-3, with 9 nucleotides matching TRBD2. The receptor was derived from an older man with acute or convalescent COVID-19. Here the CDR3 reads CASSVAGGGTDTQYF. CDR3 bases: TGTGCCAGCAGCGTCGCGGGGGGGGGCACAGATACGCAGTATTTT. Full variable domain (outside the CDR3, taken from reference TRBV9 and TRBJ2-3): DSGVTQTPKHLITATGQRVTLRCSPRSGDLSVYWYQQSLDQGLQFLIQYYNGEERAKGNILERFSAQQFPDLHSELNLSSLELGDSALYFCASSVAGGGTDTQYFGPGTRLTVL.